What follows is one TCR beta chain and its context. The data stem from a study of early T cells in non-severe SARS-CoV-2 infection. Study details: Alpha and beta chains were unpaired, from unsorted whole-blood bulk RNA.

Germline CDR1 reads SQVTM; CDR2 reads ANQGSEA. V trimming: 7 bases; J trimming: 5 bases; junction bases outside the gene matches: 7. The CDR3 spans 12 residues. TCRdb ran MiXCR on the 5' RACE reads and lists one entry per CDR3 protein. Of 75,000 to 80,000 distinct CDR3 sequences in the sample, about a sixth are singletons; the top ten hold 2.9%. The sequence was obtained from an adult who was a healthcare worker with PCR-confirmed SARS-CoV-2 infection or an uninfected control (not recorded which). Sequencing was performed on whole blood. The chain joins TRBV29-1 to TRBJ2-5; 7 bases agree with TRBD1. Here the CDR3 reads CSGGQASETQYF. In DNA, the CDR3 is TGCAGCGGTGGACAGGCCTCGGAGACCCAGTACTTC.